This is a list of T cell receptor beta chains from one sample in a study of blood T cell repertoires in COVID-19. Some clones are missing from TCRdb's copy, which holds only in-frame ones; the method was immunoSEQ multiplex PCR. The sample contains 50,000 to 65,000 clones, roughly 72% of which appear only once. Material for sequencing was peripheral blood. The origin of the receptors is a woman in her 70s with COVID-19, enrolled during active disease. Both conserved end residues are part of each CDR3. D genes are given only for firm matches. Clone sizes are given selectively: once, few, many, or a class where the clone is expanded.

d_gene	v_gene	abundance	j_gene	CDR3nt	CDR3aa
TRBD1	TRBV15	NA	TRBJ1-5	TGTGCCACCAGCAGAGTAGACAGGGGCAATCAGCCCCAGCATTTT	CATSRVDRGNQPQHF
NA	TRBV6-2/TRBV6-3	once	TRBJ2-1	TGTGCCAGCAGTTACCCCCGTAGCCAGGGCCATGAGCAGTTCTTC	CASSYPRSQGHEQFF
NA	TRBV27	NA	TRBJ1-4	TGTGCCAGCAGCCTGACCCGGGTGGGAAAACTGTTTTTT	CASSLTRVGKLFF
NA	TRBV29-1	NA	TRBJ1-2	TGCAGCGTTGATTCGACGGGCTATGGCTACACCTTC	CSVDSTGYGYTF
TRBD1	TRBV5-7	NA	TRBJ1-1	TGTGCCAGCAGCTGGAACCATGACAGGGGGGATGAAGCTTTCTTT	CASSWNHDRGDEAFF
NA	TRBV11-3	NA	TRBJ2-3	TGTGCCAGCAGCTTAGAACAGCGGCGCACAGATACGCAGTATTTT	CASSLEQRRTDTQYF
NA	TRBV7-3	NA	TRBJ1-6	TGTGCCAGCAGCCAATCCTATAATTCACCCCTCCACTTT	CASSQSYNSPLHF
NA	TRBV2	NA	TRBJ1-1	TGTGCCACCGTATACAGTCCCCCGAACACTGAAGCTTTCTTT	CATVYSPPNTEAFF
NA	TRBV25-1	few	TRBJ1-3	TGTGCCAGCAGTGAATCAGGGGCTAGTGGAAACACCATATATTTT	CASSESGASGNTIYF
NA	TRBV18	NA	TRBJ1-1	TGTGCCAGCTCACCCGCCGCGGGGGCCACCATGAACACTGAAGCTTTCTTT	CASSPAAGATMNTEAFF
TRBD1	TRBV18	few	TRBJ1-1	TGTGCCAGCTCAAGGGACAGGGAGTCGGAAGCTTTCTTT	CASSRDRESEAFF
TRBD1	TRBV4-3	NA	TRBJ1-2	TGCGCCAGCAGCCATGGACAGGGGTATGGCTACACCTTC	CASSHGQGYGYTF
NA	TRBV5-4	once	TRBJ1-2	TGTGCCAGCAGCTTGGATCGACAGCCAAGCGGGGGCTACACCTTC	CASSLDRQPSGGYTF
NA	TRBV7-2	once	TRBJ2-7	TGTGCCAGCAGCTTGGCGGGAGAGCAGTACTTC	CASSLAGEQYF
NA	TRBV5-6	NA	TRBJ1-3	TGTGCCAGCAGCTTTGGGGGGAGCTCTGGAAACACCATATATTTT	CASSFGGSSGNTIYF
NA	TRBV9	NA	TRBJ2-3	TGTGCCAGCAGCGTAGATCCCCCCCACACAGATACGCAGTATTTT	CASSVDPPHTDTQYF
NA	TRBV7-2	few	TRBJ2-3	TGTGCCAGCAGCTCCCTCGGTAGAAGCACAGATACGCAGTATTTT	CASSSLGRSTDTQYF
TRBD1	TRBV4-1	NA	TRBJ1-1	TGCGCCAGCAGCCTTCATGAGGGGGCGCGAAACACTGAAGCTTTCTTT	CASSLHEGARNTEAFF
TRBD1	TRBV18	NA	TRBJ2-5	TGTGCCAGCTCACAACAGGGGTCAGAGACCCAGTACTTC	CASSQQGSETQYF
TRBD2	TRBV9	NA	TRBJ2-1	TGTGCCAGCAGCCCCCGACTAGCGGGAGTGGATGAGCAGTTCTTC	CASSPRLAGVDEQFF
NA	TRBV5-4	NA	TRBJ2-5	TGTGCCAGCAGCTTGGGGACAGAGCAAGAGACCCAGTACTTC	CASSLGTEQETQYF
NA	TRBV18	NA	TRBJ2-4	TGTGCCAGCTCACCAGGCGGCCTAGCCAAAAACATTCAGTACTTC	CASSPGGLAKNIQYF
TRBD1	TRBV10-3	once	TRBJ1-4	TGTGCCATCAGCAACGACAGGGGAGGTGAAAAACTGTTTTTT	CAISNDRGGEKLFF
TRBD1	TRBV7-9	NA	TRBJ2-1	TGTGCCAGCAGCCAGGGGGCGGGCTTGTGGGGTGAGCAGTTCTTC	CASSQGAGLWGEQFF
TRBD1	TRBV12-5	NA	TRBJ2-3	TGTGCTAGTGGTCCTGGACAGGGCACAGATACGCAGTATTTT	CASGPGQGTDTQYF
TRBD1	TRBV10-3	NA	TRBJ1-5	TGTGCCATCAGTGAGTCGGACAGGGGGGGCAATCAGCCCCAGCATTTT	CAISESDRGGNQPQHF
TRBD2	TRBV27	NA	TRBJ2-2	TGTGCCAGCAGTTTATCCTCAACTAGCGGGGGGCTCCCGTGGGGGGAGCTGTTTTTT	CASSLSSTSGGLPWGELFF
TRBD1	TRBV27	NA	TRBJ2-3	TGTGCCAGCAGTTCTGGACAGGGAAATACGCAGTATTTT	CASSSGQGNTQYF
NA	TRBV29-1	few	TRBJ2-1	TGCAGCGTTGAAGATCTACTCATCAATGAGCAGTTCTTC	CSVEDLLINEQFF
NA	TRBV6-5	NA	TRBJ1-4	TGTGCCAGCGCCCTCCAGGGATCTAATGAAAAACTGTTTTTT	CASALQGSNEKLFF
NA	TRBV4-1	few	TRBJ2-4	TGCGCCAGCAGCCCCACACCCGCGGGAGCCAAAAACATTCAGTACTTC	CASSPTPAGAKNIQYF
NA	TRBV18	NA	TRBJ2-5	TGTGCCAGCTCACCCTCGGGTAGTGACGAGACCCAGTACTTC	CASSPSGSDETQYF
TRBD1	TRBV27	NA	TRBJ2-3	TGTGCCAGCAGTCCGGGACAGTCCCCAGATACGCAGTATTTT	CASSPGQSPDTQYF
TRBD2	TRBV6-2/TRBV6-3	NA	TRBJ2-1	TGTGCCAGCAGTTACCAACGTCAGCGGGGCAGCTCCTACAATGAGCAGTTCTTC	CASSYQRQRGSSYNEQFF
NA	TRBV29-1	NA	TRBJ1-2	TGCAGCGTTGAAGTTGGGGCCTCCTCTGGCTACACCTTC	CSVEVGASSGYTF
TRBD1	TRBV28	NA	TRBJ2-1	TGTGCCAGCAGTTTTTCAGGGGGCGGGGCCCATGAGCAGTTCTTC	CASSFSGGGAHEQFF
NA	TRBV27	NA	TRBJ1-5	TGTGCCAGCAGTCCTACCCTCAGTCGCGAGGGCGCGCAGCCCCAGCATTTT	CASSPTLSREGAQPQHF
NA	TRBV4-2	few	TRBJ2-4	TGTGCCAGCAGCCAAGGTCTACTAGCCAAAAACATTCAGTACTTC	CASSQGLLAKNIQYF
TRBD1	TRBV5-1	NA	TRBJ1-3	TGCGCCAGCAGCTCTGGACAGGGTAACGGAAACACCATATATTTT	CASSSGQGNGNTIYF
NA	TRBV5-1	NA	TRBJ1-1	TGCGCCAGCAGCTTGGTGGAGGACACTGAAGCTTTCTTT	CASSLVEDTEAFF
TRBD1	TRBV7-3	few	TRBJ2-1	TGTGCCAGCAGCCTCGGACAGGTCGGTGAGCAGTTCTTC	CASSLGQVGEQFF
TRBD1	TRBV9	NA	TRBJ1-2	TGTGCCAGCAGCGTATCAGGGGGCAGCTATGGCTACACCTTC	CASSVSGGSYGYTF
NA	TRBV9	NA	TRBJ1-4	TGTGCCAGCAGCCCACGACACGGACATAATGAAAAACTGTTTTTT	CASSPRHGHNEKLFF
TRBD1	TRBV2	NA	TRBJ2-2	TGTGCCAGCAGCAGCCCGACAGGGATCAGCGGGGAGCTGTTTTTT	CASSSPTGISGELFF
NA	TRBV29-1	NA	TRBJ2-2	TGCAGCGTTCACAGCCCGTCCGGGGAGCTGTTTTTT	CSVHSPSGELFF
NA	TRBV7-3	many	TRBJ2-1	TGTGCCAGCAGCTTATTAGAGAGTGAGCAGTTCTTC	CASSLLESEQFF
NA	TRBV2	NA	TRBJ2-3	TGTGCCAGCAGTGAAGCAGGGGGTACAGATACGCAGTATTTT	CASSEAGGTDTQYF
TRBD1	TRBV4-2	NA	TRBJ1-1	TGTGCCAGCAGCTTATCAACAGGGGGGAGCACTGAAGCTTTCTTT	CASSLSTGGSTEAFF
TRBD2	TRBV6-2/TRBV6-3	NA	TRBJ2-1	TGTGCCAGCAGTTCCCAGCGGGAGGGGAATGAGCAGTTCTTC	CASSSQREGNEQFF
NA	TRBV7-9	NA	TRBJ1-4	TGTGCCAGCAGCCACCCCGCTGGGTCAGGGGATGAAAAACTGTTTTTT	CASSHPAGSGDEKLFF
NA	TRBV9	once	TRBJ1-2	TGTGCCAGCAGCGTAGATAGGAGCGAGGTGGATGGCTACACCTTC	CASSVDRSEVDGYTF
NA	TRBV11-2	NA	TRBJ1-2	TGTGCCAGCAGCCGAATAGGGGTTCTTGGCTACACCTTC	CASSRIGVLGYTF
NA	TRBV18	few	TRBJ1-1	TGTGCCAGCTCACCTCTCCCTTTGGGGGACACAAACACTGAAGCTTTCTTT	CASSPLPLGDTNTEAFF
TRBD2	TRBV7-9	NA	TRBJ2-1	TGTGCCAAATTAGAATATTTAAGCGGGAGGGCAGGGTACAATGAGCAGTTCTTC	CAKLEYLSGRAGYNEQFF
TRBD1	TRBV6-2/TRBV6-3	once	TRBJ1-5	TGTGCCAGCAGTTACGTTCAGGGGGGCCAGCCCCAGCATTTT	CASSYVQGGQPQHF